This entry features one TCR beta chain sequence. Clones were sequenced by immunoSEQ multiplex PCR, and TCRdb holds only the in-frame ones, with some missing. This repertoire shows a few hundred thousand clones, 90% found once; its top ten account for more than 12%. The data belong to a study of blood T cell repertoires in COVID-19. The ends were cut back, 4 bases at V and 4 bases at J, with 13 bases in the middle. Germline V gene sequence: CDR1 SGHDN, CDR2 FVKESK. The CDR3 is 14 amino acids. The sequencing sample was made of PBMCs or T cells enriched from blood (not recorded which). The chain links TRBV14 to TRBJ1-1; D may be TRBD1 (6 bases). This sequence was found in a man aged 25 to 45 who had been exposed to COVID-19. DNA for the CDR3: TGTGCCAGCAGCCCCCGACAGGAGGCCACTGAAGCTTTCTTT. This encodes CASSPRQEATEAFF. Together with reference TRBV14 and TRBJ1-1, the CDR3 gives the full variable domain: EAGVTQFPSHSVIEKGQTVTLRCDPISGHDNLYWYRRVMGKEIKFLLHFVKESKQDESGMPNNRFLAERTGGTYSTLKVQPAELEDSGVYFCASSPRQEATEAFFGQGTRLTVV.